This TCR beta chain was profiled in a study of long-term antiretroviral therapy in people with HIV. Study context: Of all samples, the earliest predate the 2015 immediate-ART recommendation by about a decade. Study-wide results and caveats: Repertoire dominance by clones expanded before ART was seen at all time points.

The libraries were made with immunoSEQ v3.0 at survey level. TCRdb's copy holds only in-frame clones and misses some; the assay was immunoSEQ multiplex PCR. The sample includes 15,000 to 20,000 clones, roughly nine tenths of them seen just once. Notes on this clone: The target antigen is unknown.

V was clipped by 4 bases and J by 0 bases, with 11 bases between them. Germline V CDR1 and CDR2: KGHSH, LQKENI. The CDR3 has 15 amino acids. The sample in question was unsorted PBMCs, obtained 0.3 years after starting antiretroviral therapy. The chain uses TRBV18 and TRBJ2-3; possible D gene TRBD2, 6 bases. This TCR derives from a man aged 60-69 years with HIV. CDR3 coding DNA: TGTGCCAGCTCACTTAGCGGAACTAGCACAGATACGCAGTATTTT. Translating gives CASSLSGTSTDTQYF.